A few counts support the clone carrying this TCR beta chain. The sorted Tregs were CD4+CD25+CD127-/low cells. V lost 1 base and J lost 0, with 12 bases in between. In germline, CDR1 is SGDLS, CDR2 YYNGEE. This CDR3 has 16 amino acids. Semi-nested PCR with Nested Universal Primer A followed constant-region reverse priming of full-length variable regions. TCRdb used MiXCR to reprocess the 5' RACE reads, holding one entry per CDR3 protein. The sample includes 50,000 to 70,000 distinct CDR3 sequences, under 25% of them seen just once. The TCR sequence derives from a female donor with breast cancer. The chain couples TRBV9 to TRBJ2-3; no clear D gene. Sequencing input: tumor-infiltrating Tregs sorted from the breast tumor. CDR3 loop: CASSVLGSPSTDTQYF. CDR3 sequence (DNA): TGTGCCAGCAGCGTATTGGGCAGTCCTAGCACAGATACGCAGTATTTT.